This section outlines one T cell receptor beta chain sequence together with its context. These data come from a study of blood T cell repertoires in COVID-19. About the research overall: COVID-19 samples from acute and convalescent phases originated in the United States, Italy and Spain. T cells, B-cell-depleted T cells, or PBMCs supplied cDNA or gDNA.

Between the trimmed V and J ends, which lost 4 bases and 2 bases, there was a span of 9 bases. The CDR3 sequence is 13 residues long. The germline CDR1 and CDR2 sequences are MDHEN and SYDVKM. Authors' data handling: From reference gene primer amplification, estimates of nucleated cell counts were derived. Method: immunoSEQ multiplex PCR; TCRdb's copy keeps in-frame clones and lacks some. V and J calls and clone size are as listed in that table; D and trimming were resolved from the DNA. The sample has 25,000 to 35,000 clones, 91% seen once; the top ten hold 9.9%. The clonotype originates from a human donor with active COVID-19. The donor label of this sample is uncertain. J is TRBJ2-7 and V is TRBV28; TRBD2 is a possible D gene (5 bases). The sample taken for sequencing was peripheral blood. For the CDR3, the DNA is TGTGCCAGCAGTTCATTGACTACCTACGAGCAGTACTTC. It specifies CASSSLTTYEQYF.